The T cell receptor (beta chain) under discussion was sequenced for a study of T cell responses to AZD1222 COVID-19 vaccine. As for the study in general: Pooled in the analysis were second doses at about 4 or about 12 weeks.

Profiling relied on immunoSEQ multiplex PCR, and the TCRdb table lists in-frame clones only, not all of them. This sample yields approximately 180,000 clones, of which about 90% are seen a single time; about 6% belongs to the top ten. In the case of this clone: Its antigen is unknown.

V was pared by 1 base and J by 7 bases, with 16 bases between. Germline CDR1 KGHDR, CDR2 SFDVKD. The CDR3 totals 16 residues. Notes on the study in general: Donors were largely white British and mainly female; clonal diversity was possibly underestimated. Spike-specific TCR breadth and depth grew following two AZD1222 doses. A reported finding is that nearly half of spike-specific TCRs target unmutated variant regions.

The chain joins TRBV24-1 to TRBJ2-1, with D hard to call. The source material was peripheral blood, sampled on day 0 of AZD1222 vaccination. This receptor was obtained from an adult in good health. The CDR3 reads CATSDLASPDRNEQFF. Here the CDR3 DNA reads TGTGCCACCAGTGATTTAGCGAGCCCCGATCGAAATGAGCAGTTCTTC.